Below, 21 T cell receptor beta chains from the same sample are listed, as sequenced in a study of blood T cell repertoires in COVID-19. Clones were sequenced by immunoSEQ multiplex PCR, and TCRdb holds only the in-frame ones, with some missing. In the table there are roughly 180,000 clones, roughly 82% of which are singletons. The sample consisted of PBMCs or T cells enriched from blood (not recorded which). These receptors were collected from a middle-aged man who had recovered from COVID-19.

The V gene is TRBV28, the J gene TRBJ1-4; tentative D call: TRBD1 (5 bases). The CDR3 extends over 14 amino acids. Germline values: CDR1 MDHEN, CDR2 SYDVKM. V lost 4 bases to trimming and J lost 3 bases, with 9 bases between them. The CDR3: CASSWGGANEKLFF. The CDR3 region has the DNA TGTGCCAGCAGTTGGGGGGGAGCTAATGAAAAACTGTTTTTT.

The V and J genes are TRBV9 and TRBJ1-3; a possible D gene is TRBD1 (6 bases). Trimming took off 4 bases at V and 0 bases at J, with 17 bases between the two ends. The CDR3 loop spans 17 amino acids. The germline gives CDR1 SGDLS, CDR2 YYNGEE. CDR3 residues: CASSSSRDTYSGNTIYF. For the CDR3, the DNA is TGTGCCAGCAGCTCCTCTCGGGACACATACTCTGGAAACACCATATATTTT.

CDR3 bases: TGTGCCAGCAGCACCCGAACCCAAGTCAGGGACCAGTACTTC. Translated, it gives CASSTRTQVRDQYF. The V gene is TRBV7-8, the J gene TRBJ2-5; possible D gene TRBD1, 5 bases. The CDR3 length is 14 residues. V shed 5 bases and J shed 10 bases, with 20 bases lying between them. CDR1 is SGHVS and CDR2 is FQNEAQ in the germline V gene.

V gene TRBV19 combines with J gene TRBJ1-6; a possible D gene is TRBD1 (6 bases). CDR1 LNHDA and CDR2 SQIVND come from the germline V gene (reference sequence). V was shortened by 5 bases and J by 9 bases, with 20 bases between the two germline ends. CDR3 length equals 16 residues. CDR3 nucleotide sequence: TGTGCCAGTAGTTCCGCCACAGGGTTCACGTCTTCACCCCTCCACTTT. This encodes CASSSATGFTSSPLHF.

The chain couples TRBV19 to TRBJ2-1, with 8 bases lining up with TRBD2. CDR3 length: 15 amino acids. V lost 7 bases and J lost 5; bases outside the gene matches: 10. Germline CDR1 LNHDA, CDR2 SQIVND (reference sequence). DNA for the CDR3: TGTGCCAGTACAACTCCGGGACTAGGCCACAATGAGCAGTTCTTC. This sequence encodes CASTTPGLGHNEQFF.

This chain uses TRBV6-1 with TRBJ2-4; TRBD2 agrees at 8 bases. The CDR3 runs 14 residues. From germline, CDR1 is MNHNS and CDR2 SASEGT. V lost 2 bases and J lost 6; bases outside the gene matches: 3. CDR3 amino acids: CASSESGRRNIQYF. The CDR3 nucleotides are TGTGCCAGCAGTGAAAGCGGGAGACGAAACATTCAGTACTTC.

V and J are TRBV28 and TRBJ2-7; TRBD2 matches at 8 bases. J was trimmed by 4 bases and V by 7 bases; bases with no gene match: 9. CDR1 MDHEN and CDR2 SYDVKM come from the germline V gene. The CDR3 is 14 residues long. DNA for the CDR3: TGTGCCAGCACCCTTAGCGGGATCACTTACGAGCAGTACTTC. Protein product: CASTLSGITYEQYF.

This rearrangement joins TRBV10-3 to TRBJ2-2; D not certain. This CDR3 contains 14 residues. Germline-derived CDR1 and CDR2 are ENHRY and SYGVKD. Trimming left V 0 bases short and J 9 bases short, with 11 bases between. The CDR3: CAISESLSIRELFF. The CDR3 DNA follows: TGTGCCATCAGTGAGTCGCTATCAATCAGGGAGCTGTTTTTT.

The V gene is TRBV27, the J gene TRBJ1-4; 8 bases fit TRBD1. The J segment lost 3 bases and the V segment lost 5 bases, leaving 5 bases of the junction unmatched. The CDR3 spans 15 residues. Germline CDR1 and CDR2: MNHEY and SMNVEV (reference sequence). The CDR3 nucleotides are TGTGCCAGCAGTACAGGGGGGGCTCCTAATGAAAAACTGTTTTTT. It encodes CASSTGGAPNEKLFF.

The rearrangement uses TRBV7-9 and TRBJ2-7; weak D call: TRBD1 (6 bases). CDR1 SEHNR and CDR2 FQNEAQ come from the germline V gene (reference sequence). This CDR3 spans 14 amino acids. V lost 2 bases, J lost 6 bases, and 14 bases lay in between. This chain's CDR3 is CASSLQQGSVEQYF. The DNA for the CDR3 is TGTGCCAGCAGCTTACAGCAGGGGTCGGTCGAGCAGTACTTC.

The genes are TRBV5-6 and TRBJ1-2; 7 bases are shared with TRBD1. Germline V gene lookup returns CDR1 SGHDT and CDR2 YYEEEE. This CDR3 contains 15 residues. J gave up 2 bases and V 1 base, and 5 bases lay outside the gene matches. The CDR3 DNA is TGTGCCAGCAGCTTGACAGGGGCACCGAACTATGGCTACACCTTC. Residues: CASSLTGAPNYGYTF.

The chain employs TRBV7-2 and TRBJ1-2, with D possibly matching TRBD1 (6 bases). Germline CDR1 and CDR2: SGHTA and FQGNSA. The V gene lost 5 bases and the J gene lost 4 bases, with 17 bases spanning the gap. This CDR3 region has 15 residues. CDR3 DNA sequence: TGTGCCAGCAGCCCGGGGGGGGCCCAGTCCTATGGCTACACCTTC. Its protein is CASSPGGAQSYGYTF.

This clone appeared a few times. The chain joins TRBV7-3 to TRBJ1-6, with D possibly TRBD1 on 5 matching bases. Germline assignment: CDR1 SGHTA and CDR2 FQGTGA. The CDR3 has 14 residues. Trimming took off 5 bases at V and 6 bases at J, with 11 bases between the two ends. The CDR3 loop is CASSPTTANSPLHF. CDR3 in DNA: TGTGCCAGCAGCCCTACGACAGCTAATTCACCCCTCCACTTT.

By sample share, this clone is large (0.1 to 1%). J is TRBJ1-2 and V is TRBV10-2, with D hard to call. Germline values: CDR1 WSHSY, CDR2 SAAADI. The CDR3 is 13 residues long. Trimming shortened V by 8 bases and J by 4 bases, and 14 bases separated the two germline ends. Written as DNA, the CDR3 is TGCGCCAGCGGTCCGGGAGTGACCTATGGCTACACCTTC. Its translation is CASGPGVTYGYTF.

J is TRBJ1-3 and V is TRBV4-2; D might be TRBD1 (5 bases). CDR3 length equals 19 residues. Germline-derived CDR1 and CDR2 are LGHNA and YNFKEQ. The V and J ends lost 1 base and 1 base respectively, with 20 bases between them. The CDR3 bases are TGTGCCAGCAGCCAAGTCCCAACCGGGACTATTAGGTCTGGAAACACCATATATTTT. Translating it yields CASSQVPTGTIRSGNTIYF.

The rearrangement links TRBV27 to TRBJ2-1; perhaps TRBD1 as D (6 bases). Deletions cut 8 bases from V and 5 bases from J, with 16 bases between. Germline assignment: CDR1 MNHEY and CDR2 SMNVEV (reference sequence). The CDR3 contains 14 residues. The CDR3: CASGDRDINNEQFF. CDR3 coding DNA: TGTGCCAGCGGAGACCGGGACATAAACAATGAGCAGTTCTTC.

For this clone: Mismatch with germline at one junction end may stem from a read error. The chain joins TRBV7-7 to TRBJ2-2, with 10 positions matching TRBD1. The germline V gene encodes CDR1 SSHAT and CDR2 FNYEAQ (reference sequence). CDR3 length equals 17 residues. CDR3 residues: CASSSYAGTGVSGELFF. DNA for the CDR3: TGTGCTAGCAGCTCGTACGCCGGGACAGGGGTTTCGGGGGAGCTGTTTTTT.

The V and J genes are TRBV5-1 and TRBJ1-5, with D perhaps matching TRBD1 (5 bases). Trimming cost V 4 bases and J 4 bases, with 15 bases left between them. Germline CDR1 reads SGHRS; CDR2 reads YFSETQ. This CDR3 is 15 amino acids long. CDR3 DNA: TGCGCCAGCAGCCTGGATGGGGCCGTAAATCAGCCCCAGCATTTT. Encoded protein: CASSLDGAVNQPQHF.

The chain couples TRBV9 to TRBJ1-3, with D perhaps TRBD1 (5 bases). The V end lost 0 bases, the J end lost 0 bases, and 10 bases lay between the germline ends. This CDR3 has 16 amino acids. Germline assignment: CDR1 SGDLS and CDR2 YYNGEE. CDR3 sequence (DNA): TGTGCCAGCAGCGTAGGACAGACGAGCTCTGGAAACACCATATATTTT. Protein sequence: CASSVGQTSSGNTIYF. Full variable domain (missing parts from reference TRBV9 and TRBJ1-3): DSGVTQTPKHLITATGQRVTLRCSPRSGDLSVYWYQQSLDQGLQFLIQYYNGEERAKGNILERFSAQQFPDLHSELNLSSLELGDSALYFCASSVGQTSSGNTIYFGEGSWLTVV.

In this sample, this clone turned up once. The V and J genes are TRBV6-5 and TRBJ2-1; D is unresolved. The V and J ends lost 0 bases and 0 bases respectively, with 9 bases between them. The germline gives CDR1 MNHEY, CDR2 SVGAGI. The length of the CDR3 is 16 residues. The CDR3 sequence is CASSYSTGSSYNEQFF. CDR3 nucleotide sequence: TGTGCCAGCAGTTACTCGACTGGCAGCTCCTACAATGAGCAGTTCTTC.

The gene calls are TRBV6-5 and TRBJ1-2, with a tentative D call TRBD1 (5 bases). This CDR3 region has 13 residues. Per the germline V gene, CDR1 is MNHEY and CDR2 is SVGAGI. V lost 2 bases and J lost 3, with 7 bases in between. The chain's CDR3 is CASSYATDYGYTF. CDR3 in DNA: TGTGCCAGCAGTTACGCGACAGACTATGGCTACACCTTC.